This entry concerns a single T cell receptor (beta chain). Germline V gives CDR1 MNHEY, CDR2 SVGAGI. Trimming cost V 5 bases and J 7 bases, with 14 bases left between them. There are 13 residues in the CDR3. Using immunoSEQ multiplex PCR, the repertoire was profiled, and TCRdb retains in-frame clones only, with some absent. In the table there are fewer than 350,000 clones, approximately 88% of which are singletons. The record originates from a study of cytomegalovirus exposure and HLA in healthy donors. This sequence was found in a woman aged 18-35 years in good health and CMV-seronegative. Sequenced input: PBMCs. The chain uses TRBV6-5 and TRBJ1-1, with D possibly being TRBD1 (6 bases). CDR3 in amino acids: CASSRAGEIEAFF. CDR3 nucleotides: TGTGCCAGCAGTCGAGCAGGGGAGATTGAAGCTTTCTTT.